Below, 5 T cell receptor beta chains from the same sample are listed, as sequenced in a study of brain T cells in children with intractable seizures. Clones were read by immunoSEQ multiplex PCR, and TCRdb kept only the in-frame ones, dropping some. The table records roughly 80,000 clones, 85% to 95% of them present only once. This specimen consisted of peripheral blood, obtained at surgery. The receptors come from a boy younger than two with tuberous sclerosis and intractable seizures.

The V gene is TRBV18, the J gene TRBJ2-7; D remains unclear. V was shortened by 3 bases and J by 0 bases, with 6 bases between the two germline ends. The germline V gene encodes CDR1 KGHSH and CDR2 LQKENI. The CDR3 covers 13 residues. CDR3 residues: CASSPGISYEQYF. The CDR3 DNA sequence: TGTGCCAGCTCACCGGGGATCTCCTACGAGCAGTACTTC. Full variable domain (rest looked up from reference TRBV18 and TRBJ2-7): NAGVMQNPRHLVRRRGQEARLRCSPMKGHSHVYWYRQLPEEGLKFMVYLQKENIIDESGMPKERFSAEFPKEGPSILRIQQVVRGDSAAYFCASSPGISYEQYFGPGTRLTVT.

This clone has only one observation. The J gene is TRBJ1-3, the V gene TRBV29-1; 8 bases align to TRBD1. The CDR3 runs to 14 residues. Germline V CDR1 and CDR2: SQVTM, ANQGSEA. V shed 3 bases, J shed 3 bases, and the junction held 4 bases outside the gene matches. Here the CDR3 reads CSVEDRVFGNTIYF. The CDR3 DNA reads TGCAGCGTTGAGGACAGGGTCTTTGGAAACACCATATATTTT.

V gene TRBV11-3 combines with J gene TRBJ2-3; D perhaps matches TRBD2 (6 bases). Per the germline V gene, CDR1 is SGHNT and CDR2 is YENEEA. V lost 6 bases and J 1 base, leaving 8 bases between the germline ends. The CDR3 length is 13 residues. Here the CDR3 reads CASSKRGTDTQYF. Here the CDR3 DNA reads TGTGCCAGCAGTAAGCGGGGCACAGATACGCAGTATTTT.

CDR3 bases: TGTGCCACCAGTCACCGGTTGGGCACTGAAGCTTTCTTT. This sequence encodes CATSHRLGTEAFF. The gene calls are TRBV24-1 and TRBJ1-1; no reliable D call. The germline gives CDR1 KGHDR, CDR2 SFDVKD. With 6 bases removed from V and 4 bases from J, the gap between germline ends came to 11 bases. The CDR3 totals 13 residues.

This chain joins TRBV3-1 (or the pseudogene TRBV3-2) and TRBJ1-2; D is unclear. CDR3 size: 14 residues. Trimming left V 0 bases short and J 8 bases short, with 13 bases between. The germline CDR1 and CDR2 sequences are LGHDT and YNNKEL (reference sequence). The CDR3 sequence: CASSQDLGLEGYTF. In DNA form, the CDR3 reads TGTGCCAGCAGCCAAGATCTGGGCTTGGAGGGCTACACCTTC.